The 8 T cell receptor beta chains below come from one sample, sequenced in a study of cytomegalovirus exposure and HLA in healthy donors listed by TCRdb under 2017. The library was made by the immunoSEQ multiplex PCR assay. For the multiplex PCR, a mixture combining 60 forward primers for TCR Vbeta segments and 13 reverse primers for TCR Jbeta segments was used. What TCRdb holds here is the immuneACCESS table cut down to in-frame rearrangements. Part of the clones is not present; checked against another copy, under half of the missing clones reflect an unresolved V gene, and the others are unexplained. The table for this sample lists approximately 140,000 clones; almost 85% of them were counted only once. The ten biggest clones cover roughly 3.2% of the sample. Sequenced: PBMCs. These receptors were taken from a man aged 18 to 30 in good health and CMV-seropositive.

The chain is built from TRBV7-9 and TRBJ2-3, with TRBD2 matching over 13 bases. From germline, CDR1 is SEHNR and CDR2 FQNEAQ (reference sequence). This CDR3 is built from 15 residues. Losses at the gene ends were 5 bases for V and 4 bases for J; bases not matched to a gene: 3. CDR3 protein: CASSGLAGAADTQYF. In DNA, the CDR3 is TGTGCCAGCAGCGGACTAGCGGGAGCTGCAGATACGCAGTATTTT. Variable domain in full (rest from reference TRBV7-9 and TRBJ2-3): DTGVSQNPRHKITKRGQNVTFRCDPISEHNRLYWYRQTLGQGPEFLTYFQNEAQLEKSRLLSDRFSAERPKGSFSTLEIQRTEQGDSAMYLCASSGLAGAADTQYFGPGTRLTVL.

J is TRBJ2-6 and V is TRBV28; no clear D gene. The CDR3 runs to 15 residues. Germline V gene data show CDR1 as MDHEN and CDR2 as SYDVKM. The V end lost 6 bases, the J end lost 0 bases, and 9 bases lay between the germline ends. CDR3 DNA: TGTGCCAGCAGGCCCGAGGACTCTGGGGCCAACGTCCTGACTTTC. Its protein product is CASRPEDSGANVLTF.

V usage is TRBV7-2 and J usage is TRBJ2-7, with 11 bases matching TRBD2. Germline V CDR1 and CDR2: SGHTA, FQGNSA. The CDR3 runs to 16 residues. Trimming removed 3 bases from V and 1 base from J; junction bases left unmatched: 5. The CDR3 DNA follows: TGTGCCAGCAGCTTTACCGGGACTAGCGGTTCCTACGAGCAGTACTTC. Amino acids: CASSFTGTSGSYEQYF.

The genes are TRBV6-4 and TRBJ1-4, with D maybe TRBD1 (6 bases). Germline V gives CDR1 MRHNA, CDR2 SNTAGT. This CDR3 is built from 15 residues. Deletions cut 0 bases from V and 3 bases from J, with 8 bases between. The CDR3 DNA follows: TGTGCCAGCAGTGACTCGGGGGCTCCTAATGAAAAACTGTTTTTT. Translation: CASSDSGAPNEKLFF.

The rearrangement links TRBV7-9 to TRBJ2-7; D may be TRBD2 (5 bases). Germline-derived CDR1 and CDR2 are SEHNR and FQNEAQ (reference sequence). Trimming removed 3 bases at V and 3 bases at J, with 9 bases between. The CDR3 totals 13 residues. Here the CDR3 reads CASSLTTVYEQYF. The CDR3 region has the DNA TGTGCCAGCAGCTTGACTACAGTCTACGAGCAGTACTTC.

This chain links TRBV27 with TRBJ1-2; no definite D call. This CDR3 contains 13 residues. Germline CDR1 and CDR2: MNHEY and SMNVEV (reference sequence). The V end was cut by 6 bases, the J end by 6 bases, with 14 bases between. CDR3 region: CASSPRSMDGYTF. In DNA, the CDR3 is TGTGCCAGCAGCCCCAGGTCCATGGATGGCTACACCTTC.

This CDR3 is CASSYGLAGVEQYF. The CDR3 region has the DNA TGCGCCAGCAGCTACGGACTAGCGGGAGTCGAGCAGTACTTC. The chain has TRBV5-1 and TRBJ2-7; 13 bases align to TRBD2. The CDR3 consists of 14 residues. Germline loops: CDR1 SGHRS, CDR2 YFSETQ. V lost 3 bases to trimming and J lost 6 bases; unmatched junction nucleotides: 3.

J is TRBJ1-4 and V is TRBV30, with a tentative D call TRBD1 (5 bases). CDR1 is GTSNPN and CDR2 is SVGIG in the germline V gene (reference sequence). Trimming took 3 bases from V and 2 from J, leaving 13 bases between them. The CDR3 runs to 15 residues. For the CDR3, the DNA is TGTGCCTGGAGAGGCCAAGGGGCGACTAATGAAAAACTGTTTTTT. Its protein product is CAWRGQGATNEKLFF.